The clone carrying this T cell receptor (beta chain) was observed many times. These data originate in a study of patients and donors after allogeneic stem cell transplantation. Germline values: CDR1 GTSNPN, CDR2 SVGIG (reference sequence). V was shortened by 1 base and J by 9 bases, with 10 bases between the two germline ends. This CDR3 spans 12 amino acids. TCRdb independently ran MiXCR on the RT-PCR reads; one entry per CDR3 protein. In the table there are roughly 9,400 distinct CDR3 sequences, roughly 6.4% of which are singletons. Sequenced sample: blood, either unsorted or a sorted T cell fraction (not recorded which). The sequence was collected from a human donor who was either an allogeneic HSCT recipient or a stem cell or donor lymphocyte infusion donor (not recorded which). It is not recorded whose cells these are; they may come from a transplant donor. This chain connects TRBV30 to TRBJ2-1, with a tentative D call TRBD2 (6 bases). For the CDR3, the DNA is TGTGCCTGGAGTGCGAGCGGGCCTGAGCAGTTCTTC. Its protein product is CAWSASGPEQFF.